The source of this T cell receptor (beta chain) is a study of shared clonotypes between healthy human individuals. Findings and caveats of the study: The diversity represented, both genetic and in exposure history, was limited by few donors.

A note on this clone: Its target is not known.

The protocol was immunoSEQ multiplex PCR, while the TCRdb copy is restricted to in-frame clones and leaves out a portion. The sample comprises around 550,000 clones, around 95% of which are singletons, and around 0.12% rests with the top ten. This CDR3 is 17 amino acids long. Germline assignment: CDR1 PRHDT and CDR2 FYEKMQ (reference sequence). V was clipped by 4 bases and J by 5 bases; unmatched bases: 6. Naivety among CD8 cells was defined by CD45RO negativity and positive CCR7 selection, thereby excluding terminally differentiated effector memory CD45RA+ cells. This receptor was obtained from a woman aged 25 to 39 in good health. Specimen: naive CD8+ T cells sorted from blood. The chain carries TRBV13 and TRBJ2-3; 16 bases fit TRBD2. The CDR3 bases are TGTGCCAGCAGCTACGGGACTAGCGGGAGGGAATTAGATACGCAGTATTTT. This translates into CASSYGTSGRELDTQYF.